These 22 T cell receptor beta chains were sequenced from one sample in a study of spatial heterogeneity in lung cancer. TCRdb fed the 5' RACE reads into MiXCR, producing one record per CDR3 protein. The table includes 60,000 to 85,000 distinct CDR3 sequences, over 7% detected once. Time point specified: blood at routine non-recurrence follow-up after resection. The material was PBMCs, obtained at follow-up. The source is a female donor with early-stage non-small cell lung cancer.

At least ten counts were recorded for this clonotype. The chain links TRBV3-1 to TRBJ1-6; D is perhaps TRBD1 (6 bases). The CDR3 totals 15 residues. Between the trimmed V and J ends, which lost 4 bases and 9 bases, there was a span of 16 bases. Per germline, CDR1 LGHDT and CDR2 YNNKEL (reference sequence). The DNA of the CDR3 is TGTGCCAGCAGCCCGACCGGGACAACAGGTTCACCCCTCCACTTT. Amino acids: CASSPTGTTGSPLHF. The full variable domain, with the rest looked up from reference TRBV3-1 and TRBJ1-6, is DTAVSQTPKYLVTQMGNDKSIKCEQNLGHDTMYWYKQDSKKFLKIMFSYNNKELIINETVPNRFSPKSPDKAHLNLHINSLELGDSAVYFCASSPTGTTGSPLHFGNGTRLTVT.

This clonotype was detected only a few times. CDR3 sequence (DNA): TGCGCCAGCAGCTACTCCGGGACTAGCGGCACAGATACGCAGTATTTT. It yields the protein CASSYSGTSGTDTQYF. The chain uses TRBV5-1 and TRBJ2-3; 10 bases align to TRBD2. The CDR3 extends over 16 amino acids. The V and J ends lost 3 bases and 1 base, in that order; junction bases with no gene match: 5. Germline assignment: CDR1 SGHRS and CDR2 YFSETQ.

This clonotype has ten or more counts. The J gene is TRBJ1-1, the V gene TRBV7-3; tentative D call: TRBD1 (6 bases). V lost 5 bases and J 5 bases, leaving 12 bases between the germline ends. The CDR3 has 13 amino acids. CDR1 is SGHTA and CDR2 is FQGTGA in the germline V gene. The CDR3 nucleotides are TGTGCCAGCAGCCGTCAGGGGAATACTGAAGCTTTCTTT. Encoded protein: CASSRQGNTEAFF.

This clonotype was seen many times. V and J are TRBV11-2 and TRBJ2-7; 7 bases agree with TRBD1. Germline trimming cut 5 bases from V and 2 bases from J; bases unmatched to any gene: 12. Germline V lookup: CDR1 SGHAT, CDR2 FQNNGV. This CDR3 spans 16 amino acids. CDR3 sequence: CASSDKGAESPYEQYF. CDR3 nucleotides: TGTGCCAGCAGCGATAAGGGGGCGGAGTCCCCCTACGAGCAGTACTTC.

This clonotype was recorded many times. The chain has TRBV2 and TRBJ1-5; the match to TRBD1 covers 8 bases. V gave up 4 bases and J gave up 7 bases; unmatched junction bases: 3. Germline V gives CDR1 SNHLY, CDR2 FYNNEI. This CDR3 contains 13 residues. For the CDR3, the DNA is TGTGCCAGCAGTGGGACAGGGCACCAGCCCCAGCATTTT. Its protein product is CASSGTGHQPQHF.

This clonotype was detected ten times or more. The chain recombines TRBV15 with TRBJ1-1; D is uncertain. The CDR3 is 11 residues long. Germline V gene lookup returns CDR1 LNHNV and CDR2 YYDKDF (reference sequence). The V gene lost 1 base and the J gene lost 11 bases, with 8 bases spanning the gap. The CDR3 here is CATSRAGFAFF. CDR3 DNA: TGTGCCACCAGCAGAGCCGGTTTTGCTTTCTTT.

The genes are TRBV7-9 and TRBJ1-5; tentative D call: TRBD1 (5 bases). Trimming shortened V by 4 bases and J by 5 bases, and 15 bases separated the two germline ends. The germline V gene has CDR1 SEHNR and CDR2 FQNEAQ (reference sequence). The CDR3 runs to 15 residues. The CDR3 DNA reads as TGTGCCAGCAGCTCTACGGGGGATAAGCATCAGCCCCAGCATTTT. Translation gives CASSSTGDKHQPQHF.

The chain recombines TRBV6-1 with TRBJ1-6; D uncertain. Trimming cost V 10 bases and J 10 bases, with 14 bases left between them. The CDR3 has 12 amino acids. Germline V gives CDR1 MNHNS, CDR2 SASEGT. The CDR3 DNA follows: TGTGCCATTTCCGGAAGTAACTCACCCCTCCACTTT. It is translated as CAISGSNSPLHF.

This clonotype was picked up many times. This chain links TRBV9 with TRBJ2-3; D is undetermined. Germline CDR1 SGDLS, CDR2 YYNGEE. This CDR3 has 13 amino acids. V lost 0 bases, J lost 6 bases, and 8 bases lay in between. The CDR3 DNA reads TGTGCCAGCAGCGTAGATACCCCGGATACGCAGTATTTT. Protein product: CASSVDTPDTQYF.

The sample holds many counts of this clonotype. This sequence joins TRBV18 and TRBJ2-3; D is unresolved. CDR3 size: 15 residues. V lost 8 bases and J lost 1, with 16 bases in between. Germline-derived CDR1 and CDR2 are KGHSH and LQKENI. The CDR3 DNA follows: TGTGCCAGCAGGCACTGGAGTGATGGCACAGATACGCAGTATTTT. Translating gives CASRHWSDGTDTQYF.

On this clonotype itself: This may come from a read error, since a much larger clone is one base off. CDR3 in amino acids: CSVQGRDMGDTAKNIQYF. The CDR3 bases are TGCAGCGTTCAGGGGCGGGACATGGGAGATACAGCCAAAAACATTCAGTACTTC. The J gene is TRBJ2-4, the V gene TRBV29-1; D is possibly TRBD1 or TRBD2 (6 bases each). Per germline, CDR1 SQVTM and CDR2 ANQGSEA. V was shortened by 5 bases and J by 0 bases, with 23 bases between the two germline ends. The CDR3 loop spans 18 amino acids. The whole variable domain, remainder taken from reference TRBV29-1 and TRBJ2-4, is SAVISQKPSRDICQRGTSLTIQCQVDSQVTMMFWYRQQPGQSLTLIATANQGSEATYESGFVIDKFPISRPNLTFSTLTVSNMSPEDSSIYLCSVQGRDMGDTAKNIQYFGAGTRLSVL.

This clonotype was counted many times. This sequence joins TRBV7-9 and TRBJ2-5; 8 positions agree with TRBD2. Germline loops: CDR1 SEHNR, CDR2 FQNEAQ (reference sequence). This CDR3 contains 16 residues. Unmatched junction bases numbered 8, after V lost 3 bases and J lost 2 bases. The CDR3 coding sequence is TGTGCCAGCAGCTTCACGGGAGGGCCCTCGCAAGAGACCCAGTACTTC. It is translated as CASSFTGGPSQETQYF.

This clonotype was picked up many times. The CDR3 protein is CSVEATYEQYF. In DNA form, the CDR3 reads TGCAGTGTGGAAGCCACCTACGAGCAGTACTTC. The V gene is TRBV20-1, the J gene TRBJ2-7; D ambiguous. CDR1 and CDR2 from the germline V gene are DFQATT and SNEGSKA (reference sequence). V gave up 7 bases and J gave up 2 bases, with 9 bases separating them. This CDR3 is 11 amino acids long.

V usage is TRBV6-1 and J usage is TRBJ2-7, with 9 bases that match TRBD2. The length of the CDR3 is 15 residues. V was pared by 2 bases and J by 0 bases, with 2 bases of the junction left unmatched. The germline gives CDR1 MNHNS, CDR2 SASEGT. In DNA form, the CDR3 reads TGTGCCAGCAGTGAACTTAGCGGGAGCTCCTACGAGCAGTACTTC. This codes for CASSELSGSSYEQYF.

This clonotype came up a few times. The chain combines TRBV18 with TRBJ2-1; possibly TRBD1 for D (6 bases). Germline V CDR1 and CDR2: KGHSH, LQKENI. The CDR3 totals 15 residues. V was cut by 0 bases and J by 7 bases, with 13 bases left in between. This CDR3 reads CASSPPQGEHNEQFF. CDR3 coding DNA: TGTGCCAGCTCACCACCACAGGGCGAGCATAATGAGCAGTTCTTC.

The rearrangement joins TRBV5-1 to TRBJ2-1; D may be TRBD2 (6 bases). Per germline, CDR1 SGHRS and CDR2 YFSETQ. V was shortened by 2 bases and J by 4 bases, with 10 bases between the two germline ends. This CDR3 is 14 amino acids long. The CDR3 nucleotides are TGCGCCAGCAGCTTCGGGACTCCATACAATGAGCAGTTCTTC. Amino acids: CASSFGTPYNEQFF.

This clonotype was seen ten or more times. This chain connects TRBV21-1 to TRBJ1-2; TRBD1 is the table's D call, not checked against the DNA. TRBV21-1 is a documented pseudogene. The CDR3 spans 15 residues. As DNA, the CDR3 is TGTGCCAGCAGCAATGGACCTTCGGGGGACTATGGCTACACCTTC. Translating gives CASSNGPSGDYGYTF.

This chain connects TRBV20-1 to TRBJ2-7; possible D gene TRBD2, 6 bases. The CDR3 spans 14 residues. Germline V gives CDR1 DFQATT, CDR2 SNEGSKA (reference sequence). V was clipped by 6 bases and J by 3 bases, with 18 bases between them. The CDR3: CSASGGASDYEQYF. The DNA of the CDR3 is TGCAGTGCAAGCGGCGGGGCTAGCGACTACGAGCAGTACTTC.

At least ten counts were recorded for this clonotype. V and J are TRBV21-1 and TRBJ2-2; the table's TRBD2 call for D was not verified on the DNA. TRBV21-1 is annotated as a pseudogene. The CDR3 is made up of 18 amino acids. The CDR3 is CASSGLAGGPTNTGELFF. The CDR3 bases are TGTGCCAGCAGCGGGCTAGCGGGAGGGCCGACGAACACCGGGGAGCTGTTTTTT.

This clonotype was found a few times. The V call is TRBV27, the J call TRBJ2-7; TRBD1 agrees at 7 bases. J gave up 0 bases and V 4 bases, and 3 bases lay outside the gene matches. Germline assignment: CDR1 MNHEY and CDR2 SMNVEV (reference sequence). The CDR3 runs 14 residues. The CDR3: CASSWDSNSYEQYF. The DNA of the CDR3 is TGTGCCAGCAGTTGGGACAGCAACTCCTACGAGCAGTACTTC.

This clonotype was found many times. CDR3 nucleotide sequence: TGTGCCAGCAGTTACCGGGGGGTAGTCGGGGAGCTGTTTTTT. It codes for CASSYRGVVGELFF. The V and J genes are TRBV6-5 and TRBJ2-2, with 7 nucleotides matching TRBD2. The CDR3 totals 14 residues. Per germline, CDR1 MNHEY and CDR2 SVGAGI. The trim removed 2 bases at V and 7 bases at J, leaving 4 bases unmatched.

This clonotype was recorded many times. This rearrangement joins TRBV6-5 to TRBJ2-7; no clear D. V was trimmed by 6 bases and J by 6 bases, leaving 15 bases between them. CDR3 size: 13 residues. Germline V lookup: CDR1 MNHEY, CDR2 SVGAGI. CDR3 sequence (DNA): TGTGCCAGCAGGCTCGGTAGTGCGGTCGAGCAGTACTTC. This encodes CASRLGSAVEQYF.